The 23 T cell receptor beta chains below were found in one sample sequenced in a study of blood T cell repertoires in COVID-19. TCRdb keeps only in-frame clones here, not all; method: immunoSEQ multiplex PCR. The sample has 250,000 to 300,000 clones, 90% seen once; the top ten hold 3.5% to 4.5%. Sequencing was done on a sample of peripheral blood. These receptors all stem from a woman between 40 and 50 years old with acute or convalescent COVID-19.

This sequence joins TRBV5-6 and TRBJ2-5, with 9 nucleotides matching TRBD1. This CDR3 has 15 residues. After removal of 4 bases from V and 5 bases from J, the junction contained 9 bases not matched to a gene. Germline lookup yields CDR1 SGHDT and CDR2 YYEEEE. CDR3 in DNA: TGTGCCAGCAGCCCTGGTGTAGGACAGGGGGAGACCCAGTACTTC. It yields the protein CASSPGVGQGETQYF. The full variable domain, rest sourced from reference TRBV5-6 and TRBJ2-5, is DAGVTQSPTHLIKTRGQQVTLRCSPKSGHDTVSWYQQALGQGPQFIFQYYEEEERQRGNFPDRFSGHQFPNYSSELNVNALLLGDSALYLCASSPGVGQGETQYFGPGTRLLVL.

The chain uses TRBV24-1 and TRBJ2-3, with a weak D call TRBD2 (6 bases). This CDR3 comprises 13 residues. Per germline, CDR1 KGHDR and CDR2 SFDVKD. Trimming shortened V by 5 bases and J by 1 base, and 6 bases separated the two germline ends. CDR3 sequence: CATSGGGTDTQYF. The CDR3 nucleotides are TGTGCCACCAGTGGGGGGGGCACAGATACGCAGTATTTT.

Here the CDR3 reads CASTPEGQGYTEAFF. The DNA for the CDR3 is TGCGCCAGCACCCCCGAGGGACAGGGTTACACTGAAGCTTTCTTT. The chain carries TRBV5-1 and TRBJ1-1; the match to TRBD1 covers 9 bases. The V segment lost 6 bases and the J segment 3 bases; nucleotides outside the gene matches: 9. The CDR3 spans 15 residues. CDR1 and CDR2 (germline): SGHRS, YFSETQ.

This chain connects TRBV6-5 to TRBJ2-1; D is ambiguous. Trimming took 2 bases from V and 5 from J, leaving 13 bases between them. The CDR3 has 15 residues. CDR1 MNHEY and CDR2 SVGAGI come from the germline V gene. CDR3 nucleotides: TGTGCCAGCAGTTACGGTCTAACTACCAACAATGAGCAGTTCTTC. Protein sequence: CASSYGLTTNNEQFF.

This clone showed up just once. The chain links TRBV5-8 to TRBJ2-7; TRBD1 matches at 9 bases. Germline V gene data show CDR1 as SGHTS and CDR2 as YDEGEE. V lost 3 bases, J lost 3 bases, and 7 bases stayed unmatched. The CDR3 has 15 amino acids. CDR3 nucleotide sequence: TGTGCCAGCAGCTGGGGGGACAGGGTCGGCTACGAGCAGTACGTC. Translating it yields CASSWGDRVGYEQYV.

DNA for the CDR3: TGCGCCAGCATCAGAGCGGATCCTAGCACAGATACGCAGTATTTT. Protein sequence: CASIRADPSTDTQYF. The chain has TRBV5-1 and TRBJ2-3, with D tentatively TRBD2 (5 bases). CDR3 length: 15 residues. CDR1 and CDR2 (germline): SGHRS, YFSETQ. V lost 6 bases and J 0 bases, leaving 14 bases between the germline ends. Full variable domain (outside the CDR3, taken from reference TRBV5-1 and TRBJ2-3): KAGVTQTPRYLIKTRGQQVTLSCSPISGHRSVSWYQQTPGQGLQFLFEYFSETQRNKGNFPGRFSGRQFSNSRSEMNVSTLELGDSALYLCASIRADPSTDTQYFGPGTRLTVL.

This rearrangement joins TRBV3-1 (or the pseudogene TRBV3-2) to TRBJ1-1, with a tentative D call TRBD1 (5 bases). CDR3 length: 14 residues. V lost 3 bases, J lost 5 bases, and 13 bases lay in between. Looked up from germline, CDR1 is LGHDT and CDR2 is YNNKEL (reference sequence). The CDR3 coding sequence is TGTGCCAGCAGCCAGAAGGGGTTATATACTGAAGCTTTCTTT. Amino acid sequence: CASSQKGLYTEAFF.

The chain is built from TRBV18 and TRBJ2-5; TRBD1 aligns across 7 bases. CDR3 length equals 14 residues. With 2 bases clipped from V and 5 bases from J, the junction kept 5 bases outside the gene matches. Germline lookup yields CDR1 KGHSH and CDR2 LQKENI. The CDR3 loop reads CASSPTGVAETQYF. Here the CDR3 DNA reads TGTGCCAGCTCACCAACAGGGGTCGCGGAGACCCAGTACTTC. Supplemented by reference TRBV18 and TRBJ2-5, the full variable domain reads NAGVMQNPRHLVRRRGQEARLRCSPMKGHSHVYWYRQLPEEGLKFMVYLQKENIIDESGMPKERFSAEFPKEGPSILRIQQVVRGDSAAYFCASSPTGVAETQYFGPGTRLLVL.

The genes are TRBV27 and TRBJ2-7, with 7 bases matching TRBD2. The V gene end was trimmed by 10 bases and the J gene end by 0 bases; junction bases not matched to a gene: 9. The CDR3 extends over 14 amino acids. Germline V gene sequence: CDR1 MNHEY, CDR2 SMNVEV (reference sequence). The CDR3 DNA is TGTGCCACCCAAGCGGGGTTAAGCTCCTACGAGCAGTACGTC. It encodes CATQAGLSSYEQYV.

The rearrangement uses TRBV29-1 and TRBJ1-4; TRBD1 agrees at 8 bases. Looked up from germline, CDR1 is SQVTM and CDR2 is ANQGSEA. V dropped 5 bases and J dropped 0; count of bases not matched to a gene: 5. The CDR3 loop spans 15 amino acids. The CDR3 is CSVSQGAATNEKLFF. The DNA for the CDR3 is TGCAGCGTTTCCCAGGGGGCAGCAACTAATGAAAAACTGTTTTTT. The full variable domain, its missing parts supplied by reference TRBV29-1 and TRBJ1-4, is SAVISQKPSRDICQRGTSLTIQCQVDSQVTMMFWYRQQPGQSLTLIATANQGSEATYESGFVIDKFPISRPNLTFSTLTVSNMSPEDSSIYLCSVSQGAATNEKLFFGSGTQLSVL.

This chain joins TRBV5-1 and TRBJ1-1, with D unresolved. The CDR3 is 15 residues long. Germline V gene data show CDR1 as SGHRS and CDR2 as YFSETQ. V dropped 0 bases and J dropped 2 bases, with 11 bases sitting between them. For the CDR3, the DNA is TGCGCCAGCAGCTTGGCCCTCAGTGGTAACACTGAAGCTTTCTTT. This gives the protein CASSLALSGNTEAFF.

The chain combines TRBV7-2 with TRBJ2-5; 7 nucleotides agree with TRBD1. Germline assignment: CDR1 SGHTA and CDR2 FQGNSA. The V segment lost 5 bases and the J segment 2 bases; nucleotides outside the gene matches: 8. There are 15 residues in the CDR3. The CDR3 loop reads CASSPRQGKQETQYF. CDR3 DNA sequence: TGTGCCAGCAGCCCCCGACAGGGTAAACAAGAGACCCAGTACTTC. Supplemented by reference TRBV7-2 and TRBJ2-5, the full variable domain reads GAGVSQSPSNKVTEKGKDVELRCDPISGHTALYWYRQSLGQGLEFLIYFQGNSAPDKSGLPSDRFSAERTGGSVSTLTIQRTQQEDSAVYLCASSPRQGKQETQYFGPGTRLLVL.

The chain recombines TRBV9 with TRBJ1-1, with 8 positions matching TRBD1. J was trimmed by 1 base and V by 3 bases; bases with no gene match: 5. Per the germline V gene, CDR1 is SGDLS and CDR2 is YYNGEE. This CDR3 region has 15 residues. The CDR3: CASSDGQGANTEAFF. The CDR3 DNA reads TGTGCCAGCAGCGACGGACAGGGCGCGAACACTGAAGCTTTCTTT. Drawing the rest from reference TRBV9 and TRBJ1-1, the complete variable domain is DSGVTQTPKHLITATGQRVTLRCSPRSGDLSVYWYQQSLDQGLQFLIQYYNGEERAKGNILERFSAQQFPDLHSELNLSSLELGDSALYFCASSDGQGANTEAFFGQGTRLTVV.

The rearrangement uses TRBV2 and TRBJ2-3; weak D call: TRBD1 (5 bases). V lost 8 bases and J lost 3, with 18 bases in between. Germline assignment: CDR1 SNHLY and CDR2 FYNNEI. This CDR3 has 15 residues. This chain's CDR3 is CASHTQGPGTDTQYF. CDR3 nucleotides: TGTGCCAGCCACACCCAGGGTCCAGGGACAGATACGCAGTATTTT.

The chain combines TRBV7-8 with TRBJ1-1, with D possibly TRBD1 on 5 matching bases. Trimming pared 5 bases from V and 0 bases from J, leaving 22 bases between. Germline CDR1 SGHVS, CDR2 FQNEAQ. The CDR3 spans 18 residues. The chain's CDR3 is CASSPAGVGRDLNTEAFF. In nucleotides, the CDR3 is TGTGCCAGCAGCCCAGCGGGAGTAGGGCGGGACTTGAACACTGAAGCTTTCTTT.

This clone came up once. V usage is TRBV7-7 and J usage is TRBJ2-3; TRBD1 matches 8 bases. The CDR3 sequence is 15 residues long. The V segment lost 1 base and the J segment 6 bases; nucleotides outside the gene matches: 6. Germline lookup yields CDR1 SSHAT and CDR2 FNYEAQ (reference sequence). The CDR3 DNA reads as TGTGCCAGCAGCTTAGTGGGACAGGTGGCGGATACGCAGTATTTT. It specifies CASSLVGQVADTQYF.

The chain is built from TRBV19 and TRBJ1-2; unclear D gene. Germline values: CDR1 LNHDA, CDR2 SQIVND (reference sequence). This CDR3 is 16 amino acids long. Between the trimmed V and J ends, which lost 5 bases and 0 bases, there was a span of 16 bases. This chain's CDR3 is CASSPGAGTANYGYTF. The DNA of the CDR3 is TGTGCCAGTAGTCCGGGCGCGGGCACCGCTAACTATGGCTACACCTTC.

The rearrangement joins TRBV7-9 to TRBJ1-2, with D unclear. V was clipped by 3 bases and J by 8 bases, with 4 bases between them. The CDR3 totals 10 residues. Per the germline V gene, CDR1 is SEHNR and CDR2 is FQNEAQ (reference sequence). The CDR3 protein is CASSLEGYTF. The CDR3, as DNA: TGTGCCAGCAGCTTGGAGGGCTACACCTTC.

The chain uses TRBV19 and TRBJ2-5, with D possibly matching TRBD1 (5 bases). V lost 9 bases and J 5 bases, leaving 22 bases between the germline ends. The CDR3 has 15 residues. CDR1 is LNHDA, CDR2 SQIVND, per germline (reference sequence). The CDR3 spells CASSDTQGVDETQYF. As DNA, the CDR3 is TGTGCCAGCAGTGACACCCAGGGCGTGGACGAGACCCAGTACTTC.

The chain links TRBV19 to TRBJ2-3; TRBD2 matches at 13 bases. The trim removed 8 bases at V and 5 bases at J, leaving 22 bases unmatched. CDR3 length: 20 amino acids. CDR1 and CDR2 from the germline V gene are LNHDA and SQIVND (reference sequence). CDR3 protein: CASSRVGTITSGGALDTQYF. DNA of the CDR3: TGTGCCAGTTCCAGGGTGGGAACGATCACTAGCGGGGGGGCCTTAGATACGCAGTATTTT.

The rearrangement links TRBV9 to TRBJ2-5; a possible D gene is TRBD2 (5 bases). There are 13 residues in the CDR3. V dropped 5 bases and J dropped 7 bases, with 15 bases sitting between them. Germline V gene sequence: CDR1 SGDLS, CDR2 YYNGEE. The CDR3 nucleotides read TGTGCCAGCAGTAAAGGAGGACTTGGGACCCAGTACTTC. This gives the protein CASSKGGLGTQYF.

The J gene is TRBJ1-6, the V gene TRBV2; 7 bases agree with TRBD1. With V trimmed by 4 bases and J by 5 bases, 2 bases remained unmatched. The CDR3 contains 14 residues. Germline V lookup: CDR1 SNHLY, CDR2 FYNNEI. The CDR3 nucleotides are TGTGCCAGCAGTGGACAGGGTAATAATTCACCCCTCCACTTT. Translation: CASSGQGNNSPLHF. The variable domain in full, completed from reference TRBV2 and TRBJ1-6, reads EPEVTQTPSHQVTQMGQEVILRCVPISNHLYFYWYRQILGQKVEFLVSFYNNEISEKSEIFDDQFSVERPDGSNFTLKIRSTKLEDSAMYFCASSGQGNNSPLHFGNGTRLTVT.

This chain joins TRBV5-5 and TRBJ2-7; the match to TRBD2 covers 7 bases. Germline V gene data show CDR1 as SGHKS and CDR2 as YYEKEE (reference sequence). The CDR3 covers 14 residues. V was pared by 4 bases and J by 3 bases, with 7 bases of the junction left unmatched. The CDR3 bases are TGTGCCAGCAGCCGGGGAGGGTCGGACTACGAGCAGTACGTC. It is translated as CASSRGGSDYEQYV.